This T cell receptor beta chain is drawn from a study of shared clonotypes between healthy human individuals. Whole-study context: Ranging from 18 to 49 in age, donors were a couple of women and three men.

CDR1 and CDR2 (germline): SGHDN, FVKESK. The V end lost 4 bases, the J end lost 0 bases, and 4 bases lay between the germline ends. The CDR3 covers 14 residues. Study observations and caveats: Memory subsets generally showed lower estimated richness than naive subsets.

This clone was recorded a few times. The antigen remains unidentified. The data were produced by immunoSEQ multiplex PCR, yet TCRdb's version contains in-frame clones alone and is incomplete. Of about 700,000 clones in the sample, roughly 70% were seen once. This receptor was taken from a woman in her 30s in good health. The source material was memory CD4+ T cells sorted from blood. The sample's subset: CD45RA-negative fraction. The rearrangement uses TRBV14 and TRBJ2-6; D unclear. The CDR3 nucleotides read TGTGCCAGCAGCCCCTTCTCTGGGGCCAACGTCCTGACTTTC. It is translated as CASSPFSGANVLTF.